This T cell receptor beta chain is drawn from a study of T cells in localized non-small cell lung cancer. Regarding the study as a whole: The greatest T cell clonality was found in uninvolved adjacent lung (higher than in tumor). Elevated blood T cell density was associated with longer overall survival.

The CDR3 extends over 14 amino acids. The V segment lost 3 bases and the J segment 10 bases; nucleotides outside the gene matches: 4. Germline V gives CDR1 SGHTA, CDR2 FQGTGA. Concerning this clone: What it binds is unknown.

This table comes from immunoSEQ multiplex PCR, and its TCRdb copy is limited to in-frame clones, with some not included. Here the sample spans under 70,000 clones, more than 80% being singletons. The chain links TRBV7-3 to TRBJ1-6, with TRBD1 matching 9 bases. Sequences were derived from peripheral blood, sampled before any cancer treatment. The receptor was isolated from a woman aged 40-75 years with stage I lung adenocarcinoma. The CDR3 nucleotides read TGTGCCAGCAGCTTGGGACAGGGAAGCTCACCCCTCCACTTT. Protein product: CASSLGQGSSPLHF.